This record looks at one T cell receptor beta chain sequence and its context. The sample is drawn from a study of technical replicates of blood from several donors. Measured with immunoSEQ multiplex PCR; TCRdb has only the in-frame clones, and not every one. The sample includes 79,000 or so clones, roughly nine tenths seen only once; the top ten take 0.25%. The CDR3 is 13 residues long. V was pared by 8 bases and J by 8 bases, with 18 bases between. The V gene's germline CDR1 is MNHEY and CDR2 SVGAGI. The chain joins TRBV6-5 to TRBJ1-1; D unresolved. Material: T cells isolated from PBMCs. The receptor's source is a human donor in good health. Here the CDR3 DNA reads TGTGCCAGCGGTCTCGATTGGTCGGGGGAAGCTTTCTTT. It is translated as CASGLDWSGEAFF.